Below are 23 T cell receptor beta chains sequenced from a single sample in a study of blood T cell repertoires in COVID-19. Profiled with immunoSEQ multiplex PCR; TCRdb holds only in-frame clones, not every one. This table has tens of thousands of clones, around 79% appearing once. The sequenced sample was peripheral blood. The receptor set was obtained from a woman of 80 years or more with active or convalescent COVID-19.

The chain links TRBV2 to TRBJ2-1, with D perhaps matching TRBD1 (5 bases). Germline V gene sequence: CDR1 SNHLY, CDR2 FYNNEI. V was cut by 5 bases and J by 7 bases, with 18 bases left in between. The CDR3 covers 15 residues. CDR3: CASSSRQNRENEQFF. The CDR3, as DNA: TGTGCCAGCAGTTCCCGACAGAATAGGGAAAATGAGCAGTTCTTC. Using reference TRBV2 and TRBJ2-1 for the parts outside the CDR3, the full variable domain is EPEVTQTPSHQVTQMGQEVILRCVPISNHLYFYWYRQILGQKVEFLVSFYNNEISEKSEIFDDQFSVERPDGSNFTLKIRSTKLEDSAMYFCASSSRQNRENEQFFGPGTRLTVL.

This clone was seen a handful of times. The V gene is TRBV19, the J gene TRBJ2-5, with 12 positions matching TRBD2. The CDR3 spans 14 residues. Germline V CDR1 and CDR2: LNHDA, SQIVND (reference sequence). The ends lost 6 bases at V and 4 bases at J; junction bases unmatched: 3. In DNA form, the CDR3 reads TGTGCCAGTAGCCCGACTAGCGGGGGAGAGACCCAGTACTTC. Amino acid sequence: CASSPTSGGETQYF.

The chain carries TRBV28 and TRBJ1-2, with TRBD1 matching over 10 bases. The CDR3 contains 18 residues. Per germline, CDR1 MDHEN and CDR2 SYDVKM. The J segment lost 4 bases and the V segment lost 6 bases, leaving 17 bases of the junction unmatched. The DNA of the CDR3 is TGTGCCAGCAGACCAACCCTCGCCCGGGACAGGGGAGCCTATGGCTACACCTTC. Its protein product is CASRPTLARDRGAYGYTF.

The chain links TRBV19 to TRBJ1-5; 8 bases map to TRBD1. Trimming cost V 3 bases and J 3 bases; bases outside gene matches: 7. The CDR3 extends over 16 amino acids. The germline CDR1 and CDR2 sequences are LNHDA and SQIVND (reference sequence). CDR3 DNA: TGTGCCAGTAGTATGGTCCCGGACAGGGTCAATCAGCCCCAGCATTTT. Amino acid sequence: CASSMVPDRVNQPQHF.

V and J are TRBV4-1 and TRBJ2-3, with 11 bases aligning to TRBD2. The CDR3 spans 16 residues. V was clipped by 4 bases and J by 0 bases; unmatched bases: 3. Germline CDR1 reads MGHRA; CDR2 reads YSYEKL. In DNA, the CDR3 is TGCGCCAGCAGCCGGGGACTAGCGGCTAGCACAGATACGCAGTATTTT. This translates into CASSRGLAASTDTQYF.

V and J are TRBV11-2 and TRBJ1-6; 7 nucleotides align to TRBD1. The CDR3 contains 15 residues. Trimming removed 4 bases from V and 7 bases from J; junction bases left unmatched: 7. Looked up from germline, CDR1 is SGHAT and CDR2 is FQNNGV. The CDR3 spells CASSSSGTANSPLHF. The CDR3 coding sequence is TGTGCCAGCAGCTCGTCCGGGACAGCCAATTCACCCCTCCACTTT.

The V call is TRBV6-2 or TRBV6-3, the J call TRBJ2-1; D perhaps matches TRBD2 (6 bases). CDR3 size: 13 residues. The germline V gene has CDR1 MNHEY and CDR2 SVGEGT. V was shortened by 6 bases and J by 1 base, with 7 bases between the two germline ends. In DNA, the CDR3 is TGTGCCAGCAGCGGGAGATCCTACAATGAGCAGTTCTTC. It translates to CASSGRSYNEQFF.

The chain employs TRBV6-5 and TRBJ2-7; TRBD1 matches at 8 bases. Trimming at V came to 0 bases and at J to 2 bases, leaving 3 bases not matched to a gene. CDR1 MNHEY and CDR2 SVGAGI come from the germline V gene. This CDR3 has 15 residues. The CDR3 is CASSYSRTGPYEQYF. DNA of the CDR3: TGTGCCAGCAGTTACTCAAGGACAGGGCCCTACGAGCAGTACTTC.

The rearrangement links TRBV12-5 to TRBJ2-1; 12 nucleotides match TRBD2. Germline V gene data show CDR1 as LGHNT and CDR2 as FRNRAP. The CDR3 sequence is 17 residues long. Germline trimming cut 4 bases from V and 1 base from J; bases unmatched to any gene: 5. The chain's CDR3 is CASGSTSGGSSYNEQFF. The CDR3 DNA reads as TGTGCTAGTGGTTCCACTAGCGGGGGGTCTTCCTACAATGAGCAGTTCTTC.

The chain links TRBV28 to TRBJ2-7; possible D gene TRBD2, 5 bases. The V end lost 5 bases, the J end lost 2 bases, and 16 bases lay between the germline ends. Germline V lookup: CDR1 MDHEN, CDR2 SYDVKM. CDR3 length: 15 residues. This CDR3 is CASSIPLIGAYEQYF. CDR3 coding DNA: TGTGCCAGCAGTATCCCCCTCATCGGGGCCTACGAGCAGTACTTC. Variable domain in full (rest from reference TRBV28 and TRBJ2-7): DVKVTQSSRYLVKRTGEKVFLECVQDMDHENMFWYRQDPGLGLRLIYFSYDVKMKEKGDIPEGYSVSREKKERFSLILESASTNQTSMYLCASSIPLIGAYEQYFGPGTRLTVT.

This sequence joins TRBV19 and TRBJ2-7; 11 positions match TRBD2. V trimming: 5 bases; J trimming: 6 bases; junction bases outside the gene matches: 12. The germline V gene encodes CDR1 LNHDA and CDR2 SQIVND (reference sequence). The CDR3 is made up of 16 amino acids. CDR3 sequence (DNA): TGTGCCAGTAGTCTTCTAGCGGGAGGCCCTGGGGGCGAGCAGTACTTC. It encodes CASSLLAGGPGGEQYF.

The chain combines TRBV7-9 with TRBJ2-1; a weak D match, TRBD2 (6 bases). CDR3 length equals 14 residues. Germline CDR1 reads SEHNR; CDR2 reads FQNEAQ (reference sequence). Between the trimmed V and J ends, which lost 5 bases and 8 bases, there was a span of 16 bases. The CDR3 protein is CASSRASGGHEQFF. The CDR3, as DNA: TGTGCCAGCAGCCGGGCGTCAGGAGGGCATGAGCAGTTCTTC.

This sequence joins TRBV5-4 and TRBJ2-7; D not resolved. The V gene's germline CDR1 is SGHNT and CDR2 YYREEE (reference sequence). The CDR3 loop spans 14 amino acids. V lost 2 bases and J 0 bases, leaving 9 bases between the germline ends. Written as DNA, the CDR3 is TGTGCCAGCAGCTTACACCCCGCCTCCTACGAGCAGTACTTC. It yields the protein CASSLHPASYEQYF. Full variable domain (outside the CDR3, taken from reference TRBV5-4 and TRBJ2-7): ETGVTQSPTHLIKTRGQQVTLRCSSQSGHNTVSWYQQALGQGPQFIFQYYREEENGRGNFPPRFSGLQFPNYSSELNVNALELDDSALYLCASSLHPASYEQYFGPGTRLTVT.

The genes are TRBV19 and TRBJ2-7; TRBD1 agrees at 7 bases. V dropped 5 bases and J dropped 1; count of bases not matched to a gene: 5. The CDR3 sequence is 14 residues long. Germline V gene data show CDR1 as LNHDA and CDR2 as SQIVND (reference sequence). The CDR3 loop is CASSSQTGSYEQYF. DNA for the CDR3: TGTGCCAGTAGTTCCCAGACAGGGTCCTACGAGCAGTACTTC.

The J gene is TRBJ1-4, the V gene TRBV7-2, with D maybe TRBD1 (5 bases). The germline V gene has CDR1 SGHTA and CDR2 FQGNSA. This CDR3 contains 16 residues. V was cut by 1 base and J by 0 bases, with 9 bases left in between. In DNA form, the CDR3 reads TGTGCCAGCAGCTTAGTAGGGGCCGCAACTAATGAAAAACTGTTTTTT. Translated: CASSLVGAATNEKLFF.

This clone occurred once. This chain connects TRBV7-2 to TRBJ2-5; no definite D call. The CDR3 has 12 residues. Germline CDR1 is SGHTA and CDR2 is FQGNSA. Trimming pared 7 bases from V and 6 bases from J, leaving 12 bases between. In DNA form, the CDR3 reads TGTGCCAGCACCCCCTTAGAGAAGACCCAGTACTTC. It translates to CASTPLEKTQYF.

The V call is TRBV21-1, the J call TRBJ1-2. TRBV21-1 is flagged as a pseudogene. The CDR3 has 11 residues. The DNA for the CDR3 is TGTGCCAGCAGCAAACCTGTTGGCTACACCTTC. It specifies CASSKPVGYTF.

This clone was counted a few times. V and J are TRBV28 and TRBJ1-1, with D hard to call. This CDR3 has 12 amino acids. Germline lookup yields CDR1 MDHEN and CDR2 SYDVKM. V was cut by 6 bases and J by 5 bases, with 10 bases left in between. The CDR3 nucleotides read TGTGCCAGCAGCCTAGTACGAACTGAAGCTTTCTTT. Translation gives CASSLVRTEAFF.

The chain uses TRBV3-1 (or the pseudogene TRBV3-2) and TRBJ1-4, with 7 positions matching TRBD1. The CDR3 is 14 residues long. Germline CDR1 LGHDT, CDR2 YNNKEL (reference sequence). Trimming cost V 0 bases and J 7 bases; bases outside gene matches: 2. CDR3: CASSQDRGFEKLFF. CDR3 nucleotide sequence: TGTGCCAGCAGCCAAGACAGGGGGTTTGAAAAACTGTTTTTT.

The rearrangement joins TRBV28 to TRBJ1-1; 7 nucleotides agree with TRBD1. The V and J ends lost 1 base and 5 bases, in that order; junction bases with no gene match: 10. The germline CDR1 and CDR2 sequences are MDHEN and SYDVKM. This CDR3 is 16 amino acids long. CDR3 coding DNA: TGTGCCAGCAGTTTATTCCCCACAGGGGTTTGGACTGAAGCTTTCTTT. Translated, it gives CASSLFPTGVWTEAFF.

The gene calls are TRBV16 and TRBJ1-6; tentatively, D is TRBD1 (5 bases). Germline V gene data show CDR1 as KGHSY and CDR2 as FQNENV. The CDR3 loop spans 15 amino acids. Trimming took off 4 bases at V and 8 bases at J, with 15 bases between the two ends. This chain's CDR3 is CASSRQKPGDSPLHF. The CDR3 DNA reads TGTGCCAGCAGCCGACAGAAGCCTGGGGATTCACCCCTCCACTTT.

The chain employs TRBV15 and TRBJ1-5; TRBD1 is a possible D gene (5 bases). The CDR3 consists of 17 residues. V gave up 0 bases and J gave up 4 bases, with 16 bases separating them. Germline CDR1 reads LNHNV; CDR2 reads YYDKDF (reference sequence). The CDR3 DNA sequence: TGTGCCACCAGCAGAGATCTCAGCAGGGTCTTAAATCAGCCCCAGCATTTT. Its translation is CATSRDLSRVLNQPQHF.

This rearrangement joins TRBV11-2 to TRBJ1-6, with D unclear. The V and J ends lost 4 bases and 10 bases respectively, with 17 bases between them. Germline lookup yields CDR1 SGHAT and CDR2 FQNNGV. The CDR3 covers 15 residues. The CDR3, as DNA: TGTGCCAGCAGCTCCCAGAGAGGGCTTGGCTCACCCCTCCACTTT. Translating gives CASSSQRGLGSPLHF.